The 21 T cell receptor beta chains in this list originate from one sample, sequenced in a study of blood T cell repertoires in COVID-19. Clones were sequenced by immunoSEQ multiplex PCR, and TCRdb holds only the in-frame ones, with some missing. This sample has 150,000 to 200,000 clones, with about 89% found just once. The sample was peripheral blood. The receptors come from a man in his 70s with acute or convalescent COVID-19.

The CDR3 reads CASSGSGSRPEQFF. CDR3 in DNA: TGCGCCAGCAGTGGTAGCGGGAGTCGTCCTGAGCAGTTCTTC. The chain combines TRBV10-1 with TRBJ2-1, with 9 bases identical to TRBD2. Germline CDR1 and CDR2: WNHNN and SYGVQD (reference sequence). V was clipped by 4 bases and J by 9 bases; unmatched bases: 7. This CDR3 has 14 residues.

The rearrangement uses TRBV6-9 and TRBJ1-4, with TRBD1 matching 7 bases. The trim removed 7 bases at V and 3 bases at J, leaving 14 bases unmatched. The CDR3 length is 17 residues. The germline CDR1 and CDR2 sequences are MNHGY and SVAAGI. The CDR3 loop reads CASTRGTAEGANEKLFF. In DNA form, the CDR3 reads TGTGCCAGCACTCGCGGGACAGCCGAAGGGGCTAATGAAAAACTGTTTTTT.

The genes are TRBV5-1 and TRBJ2-1; TRBD1 matches at 9 bases. V dropped 1 base and J dropped 7; count of bases not matched to a gene: 6. The CDR3 extends over 15 amino acids. Germline V CDR1 and CDR2: SGHRS, YFSETQ. Here the CDR3 DNA reads TGCGCCAGCAGCTTGTTACAGGGGGCTAGGAATGAGCAGTTCTTC. Its protein is CASSLLQGARNEQFF.

J is TRBJ2-1 and V is TRBV9, with 7 bases aligning to TRBD2. J gave up 8 bases and V 2 bases, and 10 bases lay outside the gene matches. Germline V lookup: CDR1 SGDLS, CDR2 YYNGEE. The CDR3 contains 15 residues. This CDR3 is CASSVGGSGVYEQFF. CDR3 nucleotides: TGTGCCAGCAGCGTGGGCGGGAGCGGTGTCTATGAGCAGTTCTTC. Filled out from reference TRBV9 and TRBJ2-1, the complete variable domain reads DSGVTQTPKHLITATGQRVTLRCSPRSGDLSVYWYQQSLDQGLQFLIQYYNGEERAKGNILERFSAQQFPDLHSELNLSSLELGDSALYFCASSVGGSGVYEQFFGPGTRLTVL.

J is TRBJ1-6 and V is TRBV5-6; 9 bases align to TRBD1. CDR1 is SGHDT and CDR2 is YYEEEE in the germline V gene. The length of the CDR3 is 15 residues. The ends lost 3 bases at V and 7 bases at J; junction bases unmatched: 5. The DNA for the CDR3 is TGTGCCAGCAGCTCCCGCGACAGGGGGAATTCACCCCTCCACTTT. This translates into CASSSRDRGNSPLHF.

The chain uses TRBV4-1 and TRBJ2-4; D gene unclear. Trimming cost V 1 base and J 0 bases, with 4 bases left between them. The CDR3 has 14 residues. Germline V gives CDR1 MGHRA, CDR2 YSYEKL. DNA of the CDR3: TGCGCCAGCAGCCAAGGTCTAGCCAAAAACATTCAGTACTTC. It translates to CASSQGLAKNIQYF.

V is TRBV15 and J is TRBJ1-1; maybe TRBD1 (5 bases). The V end was cut by 1 base, the J end by 0 bases, with 6 bases between. The CDR3 is 14 amino acids. The germline V gene has CDR1 LNHNV and CDR2 YYDKDF (reference sequence). The CDR3 loop is CATSRGGMNTEAFF. Written as DNA, the CDR3 is TGTGCCACCAGCAGAGGGGGCATGAACACTGAAGCTTTCTTT.

This chain joins TRBV5-4 and TRBJ2-3; a possible D gene is TRBD2 (6 bases). V was pared by 0 bases and J by 1 base, with 9 bases between. Germline CDR1 and CDR2: SGHNT and YYREEE (reference sequence). The CDR3 runs to 15 residues. The CDR3 nucleotides read TGTGCCAGCAGCTTGGGGGGGGACGGCACAGATACGCAGTATTTT. This gives the protein CASSLGGDGTDTQYF.

This rearrangement joins TRBV6-4 to TRBJ2-2, with TRBD2 identical over 14 bases. The CDR3 sequence is 16 residues long. Trimming cost V 6 bases and J 5 bases; bases outside gene matches: 5. Germline loops: CDR1 MRHNA, CDR2 SNTAGT. CDR3 nucleotide sequence: TGTGCCAGCAGCGGGACTAGCGGGAGTAATACCGGGGAGCTGTTTTTT. It is translated as CASSGTSGSNTGELFF.

In this sample, this clone turned up a few times. This rearrangement joins TRBV4-3 to TRBJ2-7; D possibly corresponds to TRBD2 (6 bases). Germline CDR1 is LGHNA and CDR2 is YSLEER. With 3 bases removed from V and 2 bases from J, the gap between germline ends came to 11 bases. CDR3 length: 14 residues. In nucleotides, the CDR3 is TGCGCCAGCAGCCAGGGATGGGGGGCCTACGAGCAGTACTTC. This encodes CASSQGWGAYEQYF.

J is TRBJ2-1 and V is TRBV27, with 11 bases identical to TRBD1. The germline gives CDR1 MNHEY, CDR2 SMNVEV (reference sequence). Losses at the gene ends were 5 bases for V and 3 bases for J; bases not matched to a gene: 3. The CDR3 covers 15 residues. The CDR3 reads CASSHGTGGYNEQFF. The CDR3 DNA follows: TGTGCCAGCAGTCATGGGACAGGGGGCTACAATGAGCAGTTCTTC.

J is TRBJ2-1 and V is TRBV7-9, with TRBD1 identical over 10 bases. Trimming at V came to 0 bases and at J to 15 bases, leaving 5 bases not matched to a gene. The germline V gene encodes CDR1 SEHNR and CDR2 FQNEAQ (reference sequence). The CDR3 runs 13 residues. CDR3 nucleotide sequence: TGTGCCAGCAGCTTAGCGCCGGGACAGGGGTTGTTCTTC. Residues: CASSLAPGQGLFF.

This chain links TRBV11-2 with TRBJ2-5; D is perhaps TRBD2 (6 bases). Trimming took 1 base from V and 4 from J, leaving 10 bases between them. The CDR3 sequence is 14 residues long. CDR1 is SGHAT and CDR2 is FQNNGV in the germline V gene. As DNA, the CDR3 is TGTGCCAGCAGCTTAGCCGCCGGGGGAGAGACCCAGTACTTC. This codes for CASSLAAGGETQYF.

The CDR3 protein is CASSFNRGSPQHF. The CDR3 DNA follows: TGTGCCAGCAGCTTTAACAGGGGTTCCCCCCAGCATTTT. V is TRBV7-2 and J is TRBJ1-5; 7 positions match TRBD1. The V gene end was trimmed by 3 bases and the J gene end by 10 bases; junction bases not matched to a gene: 6. Germline V CDR1 and CDR2: SGHTA, FQGNSA. The CDR3 is 13 amino acids.

The gene calls are TRBV6-2 or TRBV6-3 and TRBJ2-7, with TRBD1 identical over 9 bases. The CDR3 contains 17 residues. J lost 0 bases, V lost 6 bases, and 12 bases had no gene match. Germline V gives CDR1 MNHEY, CDR2 SVGEGT. The CDR3 nucleotides read TGTGCCAGCAGCCCCCCGGACAGGGGCTCTAGCTCCTACGAGCAGTACTTC. Amino acid sequence: CASSPPDRGSSSYEQYF.

The chain has TRBV5-6 and TRBJ2-7; perhaps TRBD1 as D (5 bases). The length of the CDR3 is 14 residues. Germline V lookup: CDR1 SGHDT, CDR2 YYEEEE. V was cut by 2 bases and J by 3 bases, with 12 bases left in between. The chain's CDR3 is CASSLAGLGYEQYF. Here the CDR3 DNA reads TGTGCCAGCAGCTTAGCAGGGTTGGGCTACGAGCAGTACTTC.

This rearrangement joins TRBV6-2 or TRBV6-3 to TRBJ1-1; 7 bases are shared with TRBD1. Losses at the gene ends were 2 bases for V and 0 bases for J; bases not matched to a gene: 0. CDR3 length: 14 amino acids. In germline, CDR1 is MNHEY, CDR2 SVGEGT. The CDR3 here is CASSYGTVNTEAFF. The CDR3 bases are TGTGCCAGCAGTTACGGGACAGTGAACACTGAAGCTTTCTTT.

V is TRBV7-2 and J is TRBJ2-1; TRBD2 is a possible D gene (6 bases). The germline CDR1 and CDR2 sequences are SGHTA and FQGNSA. This CDR3 has 12 amino acids. V gave up 9 bases and J gave up 8 bases, with 14 bases separating them. CDR3 sequence: CARDSGQYEQFF. As DNA, the CDR3 is TGTGCCAGAGACAGCGGGCAGTATGAGCAGTTCTTC.

The chain has TRBV14 and TRBJ2-7, with D possibly being TRBD1 (6 bases). Trimming left V 1 base short and J 7 bases short, with 17 bases between. The CDR3 runs to 15 residues. Germline CDR1 and CDR2: SGHDN and FVKESK. CDR3 amino acids: CASSQGGTTLREQYF. CDR3 DNA: TGTGCCAGCAGCCAAGGAGGGACAACCCTACGAGAGCAGTACTTC.

The table lists this clone with a few counts. V gene TRBV2 combines with J gene TRBJ2-1, with D unclear. The CDR3 loop spans 15 amino acids. Trimming stripped 2 bases from V and 4 bases from J, with 12 bases between. From germline, CDR1 is SNHLY and CDR2 FYNNEI. For the CDR3, the DNA is TGTGCCAGCAGTGAAATGGTTACACAGTACAATGAGCAGTTCTTC. It encodes CASSEMVTQYNEQFF. Using reference TRBV2 and TRBJ2-1 for the parts outside the CDR3, the full variable domain is EPEVTQTPSHQVTQMGQEVILRCVPISNHLYFYWYRQILGQKVEFLVSFYNNEISEKSEIFDDQFSVERPDGSNFTLKIRSTKLEDSAMYFCASSEMVTQYNEQFFGPGTRLTVL.

This sequence joins TRBV5-4 and TRBJ2-7; D remains ambiguous. CDR1 is SGHNT, CDR2 YYREEE, per germline (reference sequence). The V and J ends lost 0 bases and 4 bases respectively, with 11 bases between them. CDR3 size: 14 residues. The CDR3 bases are TGTGCCAGCAGCTTGGTTCCGGGTACATACGAGCAGTACTTC. Its protein is CASSLVPGTYEQYF. The whole variable domain, remainder taken from reference TRBV5-4 and TRBJ2-7, is ETGVTQSPTHLIKTRGQQVTLRCSSQSGHNTVSWYQQALGQGPQFIFQYYREEENGRGNFPPRFSGLQFPNYSSELNVNALELDDSALYLCASSLVPGTYEQYFGPGTRLTVT.